The 18 T cell receptor beta chains below all came from one sample that was sequenced in a study of PD-L1 blockade in urothelial cancer. TCRdb's table, derived via immunoSEQ multiplex PCR, lists solely in-frame clones and lacks some. The table has roughly 24,000 clones, 70% to 90% seen once; the top ten hold roughly 31%. The sample here was PBMCs, taken around atezolizumab (anti-PD-L1) treatment. The receptor source for this set is a man aged 55 to 70 with urothelial cancer.

CDR3 residues: CASSPPLAGGPDTQYF. CDR3 coding DNA: TGTGCCAGCAGCCCCCCCCTAGCGGGGGGCCCAGATACGCAGTATTTT. The V call is TRBV7-2, the J call TRBJ2-3; TRBD2 aligns across 11 bases. V shed 5 bases and J 4 bases; nucleotides not matched to a gene: 8. This CDR3 has 16 amino acids. Looked up from germline, CDR1 is SGHTA and CDR2 is FQGNSA.

The chain links TRBV10-3 to TRBJ2-1; the match to TRBD2 covers 13 bases. Germline V gene lookup returns CDR1 ENHRY and CDR2 SYGVKD. The CDR3 extends over 15 amino acids. V gave up 6 bases and J gave up 9 bases; unmatched junction bases: 8. CDR3 in DNA: TGTGCCATCAGGACCGGACTAGCGGGAGTCGGTGAGCAGTTCTTC. Encoded protein: CAIRTGLAGVGEQFF.

The rearrangement joins TRBV27 to TRBJ2-5; 11 nucleotides agree with TRBD1. This CDR3 comprises 14 residues. Germline CDR1 MNHEY, CDR2 SMNVEV (reference sequence). V trimming: 6 bases; J trimming: 4 bases; junction bases outside the gene matches: 4. As DNA, the CDR3 is TGTGCCAGCAGCAGGGACAGGGGGGGAGAGACCCAGTACTTC. Its protein product is CASSRDRGGETQYF.

J is TRBJ2-7 and V is TRBV5-4, with TRBD2 matching 8 bases. The CDR3 has 15 amino acids. J was trimmed by 7 bases and V by 0 bases; bases with no gene match: 9. Germline CDR1 SGHNT, CDR2 YYREEE (reference sequence). CDR3 in amino acids: CASSLASGGPGEQYF. DNA of the CDR3: TGTGCCAGCAGCTTGGCATCGGGAGGGCCGGGTGAGCAGTACTTC.

V usage is TRBV30 and J usage is TRBJ2-5; D might be TRBD2 (7 bases). V was trimmed by 3 bases and J by 9 bases, leaving 17 bases between them. This CDR3 has 13 amino acids. The germline CDR1 and CDR2 sequences are GTSNPN and SVGIG (reference sequence). CDR3 DNA sequence: TGTGCCTGGAGACGAGCGGGGCCAGGGGCCCAGTACTTC. As protein: CAWRRAGPGAQYF.

Details on this clone: Other DNA sequences in the sample encode the same CDR3. The genes are TRBV15 and TRBJ1-1; D might be TRBD1 (5 bases). The CDR3 runs to 13 residues. Trimming removed 1 base at V and 4 bases at J, with 7 bases between. CDR1 and CDR2 (germline): LNHNV, YYDKDF (reference sequence). DNA of the CDR3: TGTGCCACCAGCAGAGTGGGGGGCACTGAAGCTTTCTTT. Its protein is CATSRVGGTEAFF.

This clone was counted a single time. The V gene is TRBV4-1, the J gene TRBJ2-3; D is possibly TRBD1 (5 bases). Between the trimmed V and J ends, which lost 5 bases and 3 bases, there was a span of 15 bases. The CDR3 is 15 residues long. CDR1 is MGHRA, CDR2 YSYEKL, per germline. In nucleotides, the CDR3 is TGCGCCAGCAGCGACGGACAAGGGAAAACAGATACGCAGTATTTT. This sequence encodes CASSDGQGKTDTQYF.

The V call is TRBV5-4, the J call TRBJ1-2; D gene ambiguous. Germline CDR1 and CDR2: SGHNT and YYREEE (reference sequence). The CDR3 has 14 residues. The V end was cut by 3 bases, the J end by 3 bases, with 12 bases between. The CDR3 region is CASSSEGIDYGYTF. The CDR3 coding sequence is TGTGCCAGCAGCTCGGAGGGAATCGACTATGGCTACACCTTC.

The V gene is TRBV5-1, the J gene TRBJ1-4, with D hard to call. Germline loops: CDR1 SGHRS, CDR2 YFSETQ. Trimming removed 6 bases from V and 0 bases from J, with 9 bases in between. This CDR3 spans 14 amino acids. CDR3 residues: CASTEKSTNEKLFF. CDR3 coding DNA: TGCGCCAGCACGGAGAAATCAACTAATGAAAAACTGTTTTTT.

V and J are TRBV18 and TRBJ1-1; 10 nucleotides match TRBD1. V lost 4 bases and J lost 6; bases outside the gene matches: 14. The CDR3 is 17 amino acids. Germline V gene sequence: CDR1 KGHSH, CDR2 LQKENI. DNA for the CDR3: TGTGCCAGCTCACTACCAGACAGGGGGCGAGGTAGGGCTGAAGCTTTCTTT. Its translation: CASSLPDRGRGRAEAFF. The whole variable domain, filled in from reference TRBV18 and TRBJ1-1, reads NAGVMQNPRHLVRRRGQEARLRCSPMKGHSHVYWYRQLPEEGLKFMVYLQKENIIDESGMPKERFSAEFPKEGPSILRIQQVVRGDSAAYFCASSLPDRGRGRAEAFFGQGTRLTVV.

The V gene is TRBV30, the J gene TRBJ1-2; tentative D call: TRBD1 (5 bases). This CDR3 has 15 residues. The V and J ends lost 4 bases and 4 bases respectively, with 19 bases between them. Per germline, CDR1 GTSNPN and CDR2 SVGIG (reference sequence). CDR3 DNA sequence: TGTGCCTGGACTGGACAAATAGGAAACTTCTATGGCTACACCTTC. Its protein product is CAWTGQIGNFYGYTF. The whole variable domain, filled in from reference TRBV30 and TRBJ1-2, reads SQTIHQWPATLVQPVGSPLSLECTVEGTSNPNLYWYRQAAGRGLQLLFYSVGIGQISSEVPQNLSASRPQDRQFILSSKKLLLSDSGFYLCAWTGQIGNFYGYTFGSGTRLTVV.

The rearrangement joins TRBV6-1 to TRBJ2-7; maybe TRBD1 (7 bases). The CDR3 consists of 15 residues. V shed 6 bases and J shed 7 bases, with 22 bases lying between them. Germline values: CDR1 MNHNS, CDR2 SASEGT. This CDR3 reads CASRATGVTSGEQYF. CDR3 DNA sequence: TGTGCCAGCAGAGCTACAGGGGTGACTAGTGGAGAGCAGTACTTC.

V and J are TRBV7-3 and TRBJ1-1; possibly TRBD1 for D (6 bases). Per germline, CDR1 SGHTA and CDR2 FQGTGA. Trimming stripped 1 base from V and 7 bases from J, with 10 bases between. The CDR3 spans 13 residues. The CDR3 DNA sequence: TGTGCCAGCAGCTTAAGTGCAGGGGTTGAAGCTTTCTTT. It specifies CASSLSAGVEAFF.

This clone showed up just once. The rearrangement joins TRBV6-5 to TRBJ1-4, with D perhaps TRBD1 (6 bases). V lost 0 bases and J 4 bases, leaving 9 bases between the germline ends. Germline loops: CDR1 MNHEY, CDR2 SVGAGI. The CDR3 spans 15 residues. The CDR3 sequence: CASSYSPGVNEKLFF. CDR3 DNA sequence: TGTGCCAGCAGTTACTCTCCAGGGGTTAATGAAAAACTGTTTTTT.

V gene TRBV27 combines with J gene TRBJ1-4; 7 bases agree with TRBD1. V trimming: 3 bases; J trimming: 8 bases; junction bases outside the gene matches: 6. This CDR3 comprises 14 residues. Germline V CDR1 and CDR2: MNHEY, SMNVEV (reference sequence). The CDR3 DNA is TGTGCCAGCAGTTTGACTTACAGGGGCGAAAAACTGTTTTTT. Its translation: CASSLTYRGEKLFF.

The V call is TRBV18, the J call TRBJ2-7, with 10 bases that match TRBD1. The CDR3 has 13 residues. Germline V gene lookup returns CDR1 KGHSH and CDR2 LQKENI. V was clipped by 2 bases and J by 9 bases; unmatched bases: 4. CDR3 protein: CASSPSDRGLQYF. For the CDR3, the DNA is TGTGCCAGCTCACCATCGGACAGGGGGTTGCAGTACTTC. The full variable domain, completed using reference TRBV18 and TRBJ2-7, is NAGVMQNPRHLVRRRGQEARLRCSPMKGHSHVYWYRQLPEEGLKFMVYLQKENIIDESGMPKERFSAEFPKEGPSILRIQQVVRGDSAAYFCASSPSDRGLQYFGPGTRLTVT.

CDR3 region: CASSLGQGIFTEAFF. CDR3 DNA: TGTGCCAGCAGCCTCGGACAGGGGATTTTCACTGAAGCTTTCTTT. The V and J genes are TRBV7-9 and TRBJ1-1, with TRBD1 matching 9 bases. CDR1 is SEHNR and CDR2 is FQNEAQ in the germline V gene (reference sequence). The junction had 8 bases not matched to a gene; V was cut back by 5 bases and J by 4 bases. This CDR3 is built from 15 residues.

The chain couples TRBV5-1 to TRBJ2-7, with 8 bases matching TRBD1. CDR1 is SGHRS and CDR2 is YFSETQ in the germline V gene. V lost 4 bases to trimming and J lost 2 bases; unmatched junction nucleotides: 2. CDR3 length: 13 amino acids. The CDR3 sequence: CASSGTGAYEQYF. The CDR3 DNA is TGCGCCAGCAGCGGGACAGGAGCCTACGAGCAGTACTTC.